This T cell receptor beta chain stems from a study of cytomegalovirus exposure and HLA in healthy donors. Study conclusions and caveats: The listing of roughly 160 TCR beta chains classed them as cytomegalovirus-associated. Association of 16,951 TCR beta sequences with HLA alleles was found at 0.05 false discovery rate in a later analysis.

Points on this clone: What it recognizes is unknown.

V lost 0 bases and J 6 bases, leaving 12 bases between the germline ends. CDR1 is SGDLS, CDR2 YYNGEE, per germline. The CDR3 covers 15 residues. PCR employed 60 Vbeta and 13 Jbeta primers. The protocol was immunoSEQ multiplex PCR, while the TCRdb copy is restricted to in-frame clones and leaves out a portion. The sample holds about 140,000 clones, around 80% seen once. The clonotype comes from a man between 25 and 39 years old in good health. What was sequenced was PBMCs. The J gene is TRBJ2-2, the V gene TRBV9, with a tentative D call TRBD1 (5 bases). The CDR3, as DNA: TGTGCCAGCAGCGTAGGCGGAACACAGGCCGGGGAGCTGTTTTTT. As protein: CASSVGGTQAGELFF.